This T cell receptor beta chain was captured in a study of Ad26.COV2.S vaccination and SARS-CoV-2 variants. On the study more broadly: Once or twice, 56 days apart, Ad26.COV2.S was delivered intramuscularly. Whole-study findings and limits: Reported post-vaccination CD8+ and CD4+ T cell responses to spike showed substantial breadth. Vaccinated and placebo-treated recipients had similar non-spike TCR breadth.

Comments on this clone: The antigen is not known. A much larger clone differs from this one at a single base, so this may be a read error. At the DNA level, this CDR3 is encoded by other sequences in the same sample as well.

Specified treatment: about 20 received Ad26.COV2.S at low or high dose, single or two shots; about 5 received placebo; per-sample allocation not given. On day 63 after the first injection, vaccine and placebo recipients gave samples. This CDR3 comprises 14 residues. V shed 6 bases and J 2 bases; nucleotides not matched to a gene: 3. Germline CDR1 reads MDHEN; CDR2 reads SYDVKM. Sequenced by immunoSEQ multiplex PCR; TCRdb stores in-frame clones only, minus some. In the table there are hundreds of thousands of clones, about 88% of which are singletons. Sequenced material: peripheral blood, taken in a trial of Ad26.COV2.S vaccine versus placebo. The sequence was obtained from a person aged 18-65 years who received the Ad26.COV2.S COVID-19 vaccine or a placebo. The chain carries TRBV28 and TRBJ1-5; 8 nucleotides agree with TRBD1. The CDR3 nucleotides are TGTGCCAGCAGCCCGGGACAGGGCAATCAGCCCCAGCATTTT. Translating it yields CASSPGQGNQPQHF.